This T cell receptor (beta chain) was identified in a study of blood T cell repertoires in COVID-19. Study as a whole: Italy, Spain and the United States were the sources of the convalescent and acute COVID-19 samples. In each case, the material was cDNA or gDNA derived from T cells, B-cell-depleted T cells, or PBMCs.

Authors' methods: Using reference gene primer amplification, nucleated cell counts were estimated. Here immunoSEQ multiplex PCR was the method, and the copy in TCRdb shows in-frame clones only, minus some. V, J and clone size reflect that table, while D and trimming were determined from the DNA. This sample has roughly 54,000 clones, with more than 70% found just once. This clone showed up just a few times. Germline CDR1 reads SNHLY; CDR2 reads FYNNEI. V shed 8 bases and J 5 bases; nucleotides not matched to a gene: 13. The CDR3 spans 18 residues. This TCR was recovered from a woman aged 55-69 years with acute or convalescent COVID-19. The chain couples TRBV2 to TRBJ1-6; 12 bases fit TRBD1. Sequencing input: peripheral blood. In DNA form, the CDR3 reads TGTGCCAGCCTCCGGGGACAGGGGGCGAATATGGATAATTCACCCCTCCACTTT. This sequence encodes CASLRGQGANMDNSPLHF.